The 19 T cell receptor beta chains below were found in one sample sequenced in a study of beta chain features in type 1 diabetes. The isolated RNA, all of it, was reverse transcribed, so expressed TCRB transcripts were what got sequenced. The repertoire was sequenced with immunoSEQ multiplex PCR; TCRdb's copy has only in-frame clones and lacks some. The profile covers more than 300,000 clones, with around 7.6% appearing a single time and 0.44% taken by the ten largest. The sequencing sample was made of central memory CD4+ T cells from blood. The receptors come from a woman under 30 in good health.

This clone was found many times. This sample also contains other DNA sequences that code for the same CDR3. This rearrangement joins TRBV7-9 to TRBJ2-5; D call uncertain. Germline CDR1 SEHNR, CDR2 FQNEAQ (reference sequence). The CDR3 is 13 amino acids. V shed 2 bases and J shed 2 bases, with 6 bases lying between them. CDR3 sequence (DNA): TGTGCCAGCAGCTTACCCCCTCAAGAGACCCAGTACTTC. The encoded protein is CASSLPPQETQYF.

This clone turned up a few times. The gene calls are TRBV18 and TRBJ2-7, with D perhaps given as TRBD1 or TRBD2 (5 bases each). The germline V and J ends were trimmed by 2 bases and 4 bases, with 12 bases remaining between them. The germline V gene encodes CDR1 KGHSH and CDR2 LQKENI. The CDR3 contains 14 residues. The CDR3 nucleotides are TGTGCCAGCTCACCAACCGGGGCTGGATACGAGCAGTACTTC. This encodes CASSPTGAGYEQYF.

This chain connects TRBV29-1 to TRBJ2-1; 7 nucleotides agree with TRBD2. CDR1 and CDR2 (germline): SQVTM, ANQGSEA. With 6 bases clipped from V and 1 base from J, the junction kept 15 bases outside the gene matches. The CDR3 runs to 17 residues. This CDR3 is CSVKQTSQSVSYNEQFF. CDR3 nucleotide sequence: TGCAGCGTCAAACAGACTAGCCAGTCAGTATCCTACAATGAGCAGTTCTTC.

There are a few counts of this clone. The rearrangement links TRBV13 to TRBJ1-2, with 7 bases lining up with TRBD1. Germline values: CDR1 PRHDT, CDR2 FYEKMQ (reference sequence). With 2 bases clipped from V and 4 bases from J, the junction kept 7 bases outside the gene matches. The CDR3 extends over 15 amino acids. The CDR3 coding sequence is TGTGCCAGCAGCTTAAAGGGGGGACAGCGCTATGGCTACACCTTC. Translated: CASSLKGGQRYGYTF.

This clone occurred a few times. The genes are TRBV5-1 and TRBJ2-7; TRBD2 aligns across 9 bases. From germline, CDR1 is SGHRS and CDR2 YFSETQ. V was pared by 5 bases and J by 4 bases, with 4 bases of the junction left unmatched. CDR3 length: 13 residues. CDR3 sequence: CASSRTSEYEQYF. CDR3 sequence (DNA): TGCGCCAGCAGTCGGACTAGCGAATACGAGCAGTACTTC.

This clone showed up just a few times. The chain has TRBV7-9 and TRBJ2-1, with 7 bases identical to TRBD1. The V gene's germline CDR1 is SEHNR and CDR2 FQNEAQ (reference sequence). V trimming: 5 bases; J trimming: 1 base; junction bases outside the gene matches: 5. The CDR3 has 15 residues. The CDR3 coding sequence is TGTGCCAGCAGCCTACTCAGGGGGTCCTACAATGAGCAGTTCTTC. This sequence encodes CASSLLRGSYNEQFF.

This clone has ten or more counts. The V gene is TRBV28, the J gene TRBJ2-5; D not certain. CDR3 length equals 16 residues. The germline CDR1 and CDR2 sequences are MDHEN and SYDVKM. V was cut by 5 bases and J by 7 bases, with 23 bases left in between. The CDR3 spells CASSPFGGAGLLTQYF. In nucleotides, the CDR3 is TGTGCCAGCAGTCCCTTTGGCGGAGCCGGCCTATTGACCCAGTACTTC.

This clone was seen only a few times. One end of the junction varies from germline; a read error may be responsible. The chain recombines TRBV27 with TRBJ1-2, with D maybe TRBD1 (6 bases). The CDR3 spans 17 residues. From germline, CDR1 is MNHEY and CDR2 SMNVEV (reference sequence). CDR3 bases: TGTGCCAGCACTTTAAACCGAGACTCCGGGACACATTATGGCTACACCTTC. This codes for CASTLNRDSGTHYGYTF.

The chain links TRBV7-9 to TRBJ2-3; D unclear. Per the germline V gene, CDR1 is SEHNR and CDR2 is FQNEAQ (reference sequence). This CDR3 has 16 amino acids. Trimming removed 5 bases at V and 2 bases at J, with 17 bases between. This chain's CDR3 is CASSVRPTVFTDTQYF. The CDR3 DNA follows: TGTGCCAGCAGCGTAAGGCCTACGGTGTTCACAGATACGCAGTATTTT.

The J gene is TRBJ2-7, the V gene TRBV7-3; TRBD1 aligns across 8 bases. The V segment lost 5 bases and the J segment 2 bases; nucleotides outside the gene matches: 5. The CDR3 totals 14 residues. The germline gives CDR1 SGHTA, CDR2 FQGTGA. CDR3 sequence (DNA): TGTGCCAGCAGCCTCGGACAGGGCACCTACGAGCAGTACTTC. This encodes CASSLGQGTYEQYF.

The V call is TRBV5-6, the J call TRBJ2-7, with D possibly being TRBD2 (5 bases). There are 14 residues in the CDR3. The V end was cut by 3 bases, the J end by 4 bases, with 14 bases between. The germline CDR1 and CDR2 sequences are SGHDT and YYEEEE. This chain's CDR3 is CASSSGLSSYEQYF. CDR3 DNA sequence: TGTGCCAGCAGCTCTGGACTTTCCAGTTACGAGCAGTACTTC.

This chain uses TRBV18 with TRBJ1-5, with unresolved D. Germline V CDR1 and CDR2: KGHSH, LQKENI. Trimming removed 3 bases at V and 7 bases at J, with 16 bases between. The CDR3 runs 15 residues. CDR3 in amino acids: CASSPNRVGLQPQHF. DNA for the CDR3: TGTGCCAGCTCACCTAACCGGGTGGGGTTGCAGCCCCAGCATTTT.

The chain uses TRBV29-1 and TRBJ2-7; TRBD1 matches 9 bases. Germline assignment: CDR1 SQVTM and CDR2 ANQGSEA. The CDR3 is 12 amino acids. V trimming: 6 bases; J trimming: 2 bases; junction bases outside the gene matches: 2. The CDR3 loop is CSVGTGTYEQYF. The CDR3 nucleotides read TGCAGCGTCGGGACAGGGACCTACGAGCAGTACTTC.

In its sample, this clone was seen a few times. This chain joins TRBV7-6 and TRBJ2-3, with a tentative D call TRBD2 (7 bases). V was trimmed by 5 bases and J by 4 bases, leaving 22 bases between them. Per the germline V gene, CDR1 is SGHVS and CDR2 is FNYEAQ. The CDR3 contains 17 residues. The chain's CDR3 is CASSQGRGLAVSDTQYF. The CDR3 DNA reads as TGTGCCAGCAGCCAGGGGAGGGGTCTAGCGGTATCAGATACGCAGTATTTT.

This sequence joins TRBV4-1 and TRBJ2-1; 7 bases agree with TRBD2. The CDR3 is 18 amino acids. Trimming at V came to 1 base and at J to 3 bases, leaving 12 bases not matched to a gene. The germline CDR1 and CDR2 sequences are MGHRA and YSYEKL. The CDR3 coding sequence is TGCGCCAGCAGCCAAGCCCCAGCTACCGGGACTATCTACAATGAGCAGTTCTTC. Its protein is CASSQAPATGTIYNEQFF.

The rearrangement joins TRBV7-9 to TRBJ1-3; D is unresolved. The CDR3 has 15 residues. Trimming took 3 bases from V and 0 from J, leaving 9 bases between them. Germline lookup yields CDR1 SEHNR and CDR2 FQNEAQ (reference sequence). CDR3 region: CASSFLGSSGNTIYF. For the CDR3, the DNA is TGTGCCAGCAGCTTTCTCGGGAGCTCTGGAAACACCATATATTTT.

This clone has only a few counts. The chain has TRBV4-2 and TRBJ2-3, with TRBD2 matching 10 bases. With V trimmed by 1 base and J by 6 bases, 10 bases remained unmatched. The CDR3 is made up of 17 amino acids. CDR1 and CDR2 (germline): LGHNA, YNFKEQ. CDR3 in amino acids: CASSQGTSGTPQDTQYF. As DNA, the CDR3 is TGTGCCAGCAGCCAAGGAACTAGCGGGACCCCCCAGGATACGCAGTATTTT.

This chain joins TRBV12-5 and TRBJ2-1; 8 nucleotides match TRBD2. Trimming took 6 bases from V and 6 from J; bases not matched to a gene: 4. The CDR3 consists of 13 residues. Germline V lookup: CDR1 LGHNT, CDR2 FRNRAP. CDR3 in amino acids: CASGQAGVNEQFF. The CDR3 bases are TGTGCTAGTGGCCAAGCGGGAGTCAATGAGCAGTTCTTC.

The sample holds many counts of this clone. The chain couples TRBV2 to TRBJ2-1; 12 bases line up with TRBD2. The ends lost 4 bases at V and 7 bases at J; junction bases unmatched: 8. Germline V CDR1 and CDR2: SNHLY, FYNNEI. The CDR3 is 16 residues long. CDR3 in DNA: TGTGCCAGCAGTGTTCAGATAGGACTAGCGGGGAATGAGCAGTTCTTC. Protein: CASSVQIGLAGNEQFF.